Listed below are T cell receptor beta chains from one sample, sequenced in a study of T cell repertoires in cytomegalovirus infection. MiXCR, run by TCRdb on the reads, gives a single entry per CDR3 protein. The table lists 150,000 to 200,000 distinct CDR3 sequences, about 20% of them singletons, with around 3.1% in the top ten. The specimen sequenced was PBMCs. The receptors were gathered from a human donor in good health (CMV status not recorded). Some clones in this sample may be carry-over from other donors' samples. Each CDR3 is given with its conserved first and last residue. Fields, in order: D gene, V gene, clone size, J gene, CDR3 DNA, CDR3 protein. D genes are given only for firm matches. Some rows mark clone size as missing; the rest say once, few, many or name a class of expanded clone.

>-|TRBV12-3/TRBV12-4|many|TRBJ2-7
TGTGCCAGCAGTTTAATCGTGGGTAGGGAAACGTACTTC
CASSLIVGRETYF
>-|TRBV7-9|many|TRBJ2-5
TGTGCCAGCCTCCCCGCAGGGACGGAGACCCAGTACTTC
CASLPAGTETQYF
>TRBD1|TRBV7-6|few|TRBJ1-1
TGTGCCAGCAGCGTGACAGGGGTCGGTGAAGCTTTCTTT
CASSVTGVGEAFF
>TRBD1|TRBV19|few|TRBJ2-1
TGTGCCAGTAGTCCACAGGGGGCGCGACTGTACAATGAGCAGTTCTTC
CASSPQGARLYNEQFF
>-|TRBV7-9|many|TRBJ2-6
TGTGCCAGCAGCTTAGCGTCAGGACCCAACGTCCTGACTTTC
CASSLASGPNVLTF
>-|TRBV28|few|TRBJ1-6
TGTGCCAGCAGTCGGGTGGTCTTCTCACCCCTCCACTTT
CASSRVVFSPLHF
>-|TRBV28|-|TRBJ2-7
TGTGCCAGCAGCGGGCCCGCCAGCTCCTACGAGCAGTACTTC
CASSGPASSYEQYF
>TRBD1|TRBV15|-|TRBJ1-2
TGTGCCACCAGCCCACGGACAGGCCCTTTAGCTAACTATGGCTACACCTTC
CATSPRTGPLANYGYTF
>TRBD2|TRBV5-1|-|TRBJ2-3
TGCGCCAGCAGCTTCACAGCTCTAGCGGGAGTGACAGATACGCAGTATTTT
CASSFTALAGVTDTQYF
>TRBD1|TRBV7-9|many|TRBJ1-5
TGTGCCAGCAACAGGGGGGATCAGCCCCAGCATTTT
CASNRGDQPQHF
>TRBD1|TRBV7-8|-|TRBJ1-1
TGTGCCGGCAGCTCGCCCTTTGGACAGGGGGACACTGAAGCTTTCTTT
CAGSSPFGQGDTEAFF
>-|TRBV4-1|few|TRBJ2-5
TGCGCCAGCAGCCCCCCCTCGGTAGGGGACCAAGAGACCCAGTACTTC
CASSPPSVGDQETQYF
>-|TRBV2|-|TRBJ1-6
TGTGCCAGCACCCCTCAAGCGGTTTCACCCCTCCACTTT
CASTPQAVSPLHF
>TRBD2|TRBV11-3|many|TRBJ2-1
TGTGCCAGCAGCTATCTGGGGGCGGGAGGGTCAAATGAGCAGTTCTTC
CASSYLGAGGSNEQFF
>-|TRBV7-2|many|TRBJ1-1
TGTGCCAGCAGCTTATCACAGGACGCTGAAGCTTTCTTT
CASSLSQDAEAFF
>-|TRBV12-3/TRBV12-4|few|TRBJ2-3
TGTGCCAGCAGTTTCTCAAGCGGGAGCACAGATACGCAGTATTTT
CASSFSSGSTDTQYF
>TRBD1|TRBV19|few|TRBJ1-5
TGTGCCAGTAGTTACCCGGGACAGGGGTCGCGCAATCAGCCCCAGCATTTT
CASSYPGQGSRNQPQHF
>-|TRBV20-1|-|TRBJ2-7
TGCAGTGCTAGACTCTTACCCTACGAGCAGTACTTC
CSARLLPYEQYF
>TRBD1|TRBV29-1|-|TRBJ2-7
TGCAGCGTCGGGGGACAGGACTACGAGCAGTACTTC
CSVGGQDYEQYF
>TRBD1|TRBV11-3|few|TRBJ1-2
TGTGCCAGCAGCTCGAATACAGGGGGCAACGGCTACACCTTC
CASSSNTGGNGYTF
>-|TRBV28|few|TRBJ1-1
TGTGCCAGCAGTTCTGAGGGGGTAGAAGGTGAAGCTTTCTTT
CASSSEGVEGEAFF
>-|TRBV7-2|many|TRBJ1-6
TGTGCCAGCAGCTTAGGTGGGGCGATCGGGTCACCCCTCCACTTT
CASSLGGAIGSPLHF
>TRBD2|TRBV28|many|TRBJ2-1
TGTGCCAGCAGTTTCCAACTAGCGGGGTCCTACAATGAGCAGTTCTTC
CASSFQLAGSYNEQFF
>-|TRBV10-3|-|TRBJ1-6
TGTGCCATCAGTGAGGCGACTGGGGGTTCACCCCTCCACTTT
CAISEATGGSPLHF
>TRBD2|TRBV7-2|many|TRBJ2-5
TGTGCCAGCAGCACAAGGACTAGCAAGGAGACCCAGTACTTC
CASSTRTSKETQYF
>TRBD1|TRBV11-1|few|TRBJ2-2
TGTGCCAGCAGCACCGACAGGGTTAGCAGGGAGCTGTTTTTT
CASSTDRVSRELFF
>-|TRBV20-1|many|TRBJ2-1
TGCAGTGCTCCCGGCGGCGGGGTACCCAATGAGCAGTTCTTC
CSAPGGGVPNEQFF
>TRBD1|TRBV19|-|TRBJ2-2
TGTGCCAGTAGCCGATTTCCGGGACAGTCCACCGGGGAGCTGTTTTTT
CASSRFPGQSTGELFF
>TRBD2|TRBV5-1|-|TRBJ2-5
TGCGCCAGCAGCTTGGCAAGCGGGGGCCGAGGAGAGACCCAGTACTTC
CASSLASGGRGETQYF
>-|TRBV5-1|few|TRBJ2-2
TGCGCCAGCAGCTTGGACGGGGGGCCCGGGGAGCTGTTTTTT
CASSLDGGPGELFF
>TRBD2|TRBV5-5|many|TRBJ2-7
TGTGCCAGCAGCCAGGAGACTTTCAGTTCCGGGACGCTAGCGGGAGTCTACGAGCAGTACTTC
CASSQETFSSGTLAGVYEQYF
>-|TRBV7-2|many|TRBJ2-2
TGTGCCAGCAGCTTAATTGTTACCGGGGAGCTGTTTTTT
CASSLIVTGELFF
>TRBD2|TRBV7-2|many|TRBJ2-1
TGTGCCAGCAGCTCCTACGGACTAGCGGGAGGGGGTGGGTATGAGCAGTTCTTC
CASSSYGLAGGGGYEQFF
>TRBD2|TRBV6-8|-|TRBJ2-1
TGTGCCAGCAGTTCCCTGACTAGCCTACCGCCCTCCAATGAGCAGTTCTTC
CASSSLTSLPPSNEQFF
>TRBD2|TRBV28|few|TRBJ2-5
TGTGCCAGCAGTCCCTCTTCCGGGGGGCAAGAGACCCAGTACTTC
CASSPSSGGQETQYF
>-|TRBV19|few|TRBJ2-3
TGTGCCAGTAGTAAGAGGGAGAGTTTTACAGATACGCAGTATTTT
CASSKRESFTDTQYF
>TRBD1|TRBV28|many|TRBJ1-2
TGTGCCAGCAGCTCACCGGGACAGGGCGGCGGCTACACCTTC
CASSSPGQGGGYTF
>TRBD1|TRBV7-6|many|TRBJ1-2
TGTGCCAGCAGCCCACAGGGGAGGAATGGCTACACCTTC
CASSPQGRNGYTF